Below are 22 T cell receptor beta chains sequenced from a single sample in a study of Ad26.COV2.S vaccination and SARS-CoV-2 variants. Assay used: immunoSEQ multiplex PCR; TCRdb lists only in-frame clones, some missing. The table includes approximately 410,000 clones, around 92% detected once. Treatment of the sample: around 19 received Ad26.COV2.S at low or high dose, single or two shots; roughly five received placebo; per-sample allocation not given. The study sampled participants on day 63 after the first vaccine or placebo injection. This material consisted of peripheral blood, taken in a trial of Ad26.COV2.S vaccine versus placebo. The receptors come from a person aged 18-60 years who received the Ad26.COV2.S COVID-19 vaccine or a placebo.

The chain carries TRBV7-9 and TRBJ1-3; D not certain. Trimming removed 5 bases from V and 4 bases from J, with 6 bases in between. CDR3 length: 12 amino acids. Germline values: CDR1 SEHNR, CDR2 FQNEAQ (reference sequence). CDR3 coding DNA: TGTGCCAGCAGCCCGACAGGAAACACCATATATTTT. Amino acids: CASSPTGNTIYF. Variable domain in full (rest from reference TRBV7-9 and TRBJ1-3): DTGVSQNPRHKITKRGQNVTFRCDPISEHNRLYWYRQTLGQGPEFLTYFQNEAQLEKSRLLSDRFSAERPKGSFSTLEIQRTEQGDSAMYLCASSPTGNTIYFGEGSWLTVV.

This chain connects TRBV7-9 to TRBJ2-5, with D perhaps matching TRBD1 or TRBD2 (6 bases each). The CDR3 loop spans 12 amino acids. Trimming pared 11 bases from V and 3 bases from J, leaving 13 bases between. Germline CDR1 and CDR2: SEHNR and FQNEAQ (reference sequence). CDR3: CAGRGLEETQYF. The CDR3, as DNA: TGTGCCGGACGGGGGCTGGAAGAGACCCAGTACTTC.

This chain connects TRBV30 to TRBJ2-7; D is possibly TRBD2 (5 bases). Germline V lookup: CDR1 GTSNPN, CDR2 SVGIG (reference sequence). The ends were cut back, 0 bases at V and 7 bases at J, with 16 bases in the middle. The CDR3 has 14 amino acids. CDR3 protein: CAWSVLDILGEQYF. The CDR3 coding sequence is TGTGCCTGGAGTGTACTAGACATCTTGGGGGAGCAGTACTTC.

V usage is TRBV18 and J usage is TRBJ2-2, with D hard to call. The CDR3 runs to 14 residues. CDR1 KGHSH and CDR2 LQKENI come from the germline V gene. V lost 0 bases and J lost 2, with 4 bases in between. As DNA, the CDR3 is TGTGCCAGCTCACCACCCCCAAACACCGGGGAGCTGTTTTTT. Amino acids: CASSPPPNTGELFF.

The chain has TRBV3-1 (or the pseudogene TRBV3-2) and TRBJ1-2; D perhaps matches TRBD1 (5 bases). CDR3 length: 12 residues. The germline V gene encodes CDR1 LGHDT and CDR2 YNNKEL (reference sequence). Trimming stripped 2 bases from V and 8 bases from J, with 9 bases between. This CDR3 reads CASSQTGPGYTF. The CDR3 nucleotides are TGTGCCAGCAGCCAAACGGGACCCGGCTACACCTTC.

The V and J genes are TRBV24-1 and TRBJ2-6, with TRBD2 identical over 7 bases. Germline V CDR1 and CDR2: KGHDR, SFDVKD. The CDR3 covers 17 residues. V was pared by 3 bases and J by 3 bases, with 7 bases of the junction left unmatched. CDR3 in DNA: TGTGCCACCAGTGATGGGGGGGGTTCAGTTGGGGCCAACGTCCTGACTTTC. Encoded protein: CATSDGGGSVGANVLTF.

This clone was counted once. This chain links TRBV5-1 with TRBJ1-2; D possibly corresponds to TRBD1 (6 bases). Germline V gene lookup returns CDR1 SGHRS and CDR2 YFSETQ. Trimming pared 4 bases from V and 0 bases from J, leaving 16 bases between. The CDR3 has 16 residues. CDR3 region: CASSPQQGKANYGYTF. CDR3 bases: TGCGCCAGCAGCCCTCAACAGGGAAAAGCTAACTATGGCTACACCTTC.

This chain uses TRBV5-1 with TRBJ1-1; TRBD1 matches 12 bases. This CDR3 comprises 16 residues. The germline V gene encodes CDR1 SGHRS and CDR2 YFSETQ. V was pared by 4 bases and J by 4 bases, with 8 bases of the junction left unmatched. CDR3 nucleotides: TGCGCCAGCAGCGCCGGGACAGGGGGCGGGGTCACTGAAGCTTTCTTT. It encodes CASSAGTGGGVTEAFF. The full variable domain, its missing parts supplied by reference TRBV5-1 and TRBJ1-1, is KAGVTQTPRYLIKTRGQQVTLSCSPISGHRSVSWYQQTPGQGLQFLFEYFSETQRNKGNFPGRFSGRQFSNSRSEMNVSTLELGDSALYLCASSAGTGGGVTEAFFGQGTRLTVV.

This chain joins TRBV19 and TRBJ2-3; 8 bases align to TRBD1. This CDR3 contains 17 residues. With 2 bases clipped from V and 10 bases from J, the junction kept 17 bases outside the gene matches. CDR1 and CDR2 from the germline V gene are LNHDA and SQIVND (reference sequence). Written as DNA, the CDR3 is TGTGCCAGTAGTATAAGAAGGACAGGGTTGTCGTTCGGTGCGCAGTATTTT. This translates into CASSIRRTGLSFGAQYF.

The genes are TRBV29-1 and TRBJ1-2; the D gene is possibly TRBD1 (5 bases). The CDR3 is 12 residues long. V was clipped by 6 bases and J by 5 bases, with 13 bases between them. Germline loops: CDR1 SQVTM, CDR2 ANQGSEA. CDR3 DNA sequence: TGCAGCGTGCTTTGGGGGGGGTATGGCTACACCTTC. As protein: CSVLWGGYGYTF.

The V call is TRBV19, the J call TRBJ2-7; no clear D gene. Trimming left V 3 bases short and J 0 bases short, with 15 bases between. The CDR3 runs 16 residues. Germline-derived CDR1 and CDR2 are LNHDA and SQIVND (reference sequence). In DNA, the CDR3 is TGTGCCAGTAGTATTGGTTCCACAGTTTCCTCCTACGAGCAGTACTTC. It encodes CASSIGSTVSSYEQYF.

The chain combines TRBV5-4 with TRBJ2-3; D remains unclear. CDR1 is SGHNT and CDR2 is YYREEE in the germline V gene (reference sequence). CDR3 length: 13 residues. V was pared by 0 bases and J by 6 bases, with 8 bases between. Written as DNA, the CDR3 is TGTGCCAGCAGCTTGGACCCAGCGGATACGCAGTATTTT. This gives the protein CASSLDPADTQYF. Full variable domain (remainder filled in from reference TRBV5-4 and TRBJ2-3): ETGVTQSPTHLIKTRGQQVTLRCSSQSGHNTVSWYQQALGQGPQFIFQYYREEENGRGNFPPRFSGLQFPNYSSELNVNALELDDSALYLCASSLDPADTQYFGPGTRLTVL.

V is TRBV27 and J is TRBJ2-1; D may be TRBD2 (6 bases). Germline V gene data show CDR1 as MNHEY and CDR2 as SMNVEV (reference sequence). The CDR3 consists of 16 residues. V was clipped by 4 bases and J by 10 bases, with 23 bases between them. The CDR3, as DNA: TGTGCCAGCAGTTCCCTCGGGACCGGGAGCCGGGGAGAGCAGTTCTTC. This translates into CASSSLGTGSRGEQFF.

The chain joins TRBV4-1 to TRBJ2-5, with TRBD2 as a possible D gene (5 bases). The CDR3 spans 15 residues. The germline V and J ends were trimmed by 0 bases and 2 bases, with 10 bases remaining between them. CDR1 is MGHRA, CDR2 YSYEKL, per germline. For the CDR3, the DNA is TGCGCCAGCAGCCAAGATTCTAGCCCACAAGAGACCCAGTACTTC. It codes for CASSQDSSPQETQYF.

The genes are TRBV11-2 and TRBJ1-2, with D hard to call. V was cut by 5 bases and J by 4 bases, with 8 bases left in between. The germline V gene has CDR1 SGHAT and CDR2 FQNNGV. The CDR3 extends over 12 amino acids. The CDR3 coding sequence is TGTGCCAGCAGCCCCGGGTTCTATGGCTACACCTTC. It yields the protein CASSPGFYGYTF.

The J gene is TRBJ1-2, the V gene TRBV13, with D unresolved. The length of the CDR3 is 13 residues. The germline gives CDR1 PRHDT, CDR2 FYEKMQ (reference sequence). V shed 1 base and J shed 5 bases, with 8 bases lying between them. The CDR3 here is CASSLDRLYGYTF. CDR3 coding DNA: TGTGCCAGCAGCTTAGACCGGCTTTATGGCTACACCTTC.

The gene calls are TRBV5-4 and TRBJ2-3; TRBD2 matches at 8 bases. With V trimmed by 3 bases and J by 5 bases, 5 bases remained unmatched. Germline V lookup: CDR1 SGHNT, CDR2 YYREEE (reference sequence). There are 14 residues in the CDR3. CDR3 in DNA: TGTGCCAGCAGCTCCGGGGGGGGAGAAGATACGCAGTATTTT. Its translation is CASSSGGGEDTQYF.

V is TRBV6-5 and J is TRBJ2-7; D gene unclear. V lost 7 bases to trimming and J lost 3 bases, with 13 bases between them. The germline V gene has CDR1 MNHEY and CDR2 SVGAGI. The length of the CDR3 is 13 residues. The DNA for the CDR3 is TGTGCCAGCAAGAGTCGAACCCGCTACGAGCAGTACTTC. Amino acid sequence: CASKSRTRYEQYF.

V usage is TRBV7-8 and J usage is TRBJ1-1; possible D gene TRBD1, 6 bases. Per germline, CDR1 SGHVS and CDR2 FQNEAQ. V was cut by 5 bases and J by 9 bases, with 22 bases left in between. The length of the CDR3 is 15 residues. CDR3 protein: CASSPRRPPGGKAFF. The CDR3 DNA reads TGTGCCAGCAGCCCAAGGAGACCCCCGGGGGGCAAAGCTTTCTTT.

The J gene is TRBJ2-7, the V gene TRBV5-4; unclear D gene. The germline V and J ends were trimmed by 4 bases and 2 bases, with 7 bases remaining between them. Germline V CDR1 and CDR2: SGHNT, YYREEE (reference sequence). The CDR3 has 12 residues. CDR3 in amino acids: CASSAPPYEQYF. For the CDR3, the DNA is TGTGCCAGCAGCGCCCCGCCCTACGAGCAGTACTTC. Complete variable domain (other parts from reference TRBV5-4 and TRBJ2-7): ETGVTQSPTHLIKTRGQQVTLRCSSQSGHNTVSWYQQALGQGPQFIFQYYREEENGRGNFPPRFSGLQFPNYSSELNVNALELDDSALYLCASSAPPYEQYFGPGTRLTVT.

The chain links TRBV6-2 or TRBV6-3 to TRBJ2-7, with TRBD2 identical over 9 bases. Unmatched junction bases numbered 3, after V lost 2 bases and J lost 4 bases. The CDR3 is 14 residues long. Germline loops: CDR1 MNHEY, CDR2 SVGEGT. The CDR3 sequence is CASSYEAGGYEQYF. The CDR3 region has the DNA TGTGCCAGCAGTTACGAAGCGGGGGGATACGAGCAGTACTTC.

The chain combines TRBV7-2 with TRBJ2-3; D not resolved. This CDR3 has 14 residues. Per germline, CDR1 SGHTA and CDR2 FQGNSA. V gave up 3 bases and J gave up 3 bases, with 10 bases separating them. The CDR3 spells CASSFESPTDTQYF. The CDR3 nucleotides are TGTGCCAGCAGCTTCGAGTCCCCGACAGATACGCAGTATTTT.